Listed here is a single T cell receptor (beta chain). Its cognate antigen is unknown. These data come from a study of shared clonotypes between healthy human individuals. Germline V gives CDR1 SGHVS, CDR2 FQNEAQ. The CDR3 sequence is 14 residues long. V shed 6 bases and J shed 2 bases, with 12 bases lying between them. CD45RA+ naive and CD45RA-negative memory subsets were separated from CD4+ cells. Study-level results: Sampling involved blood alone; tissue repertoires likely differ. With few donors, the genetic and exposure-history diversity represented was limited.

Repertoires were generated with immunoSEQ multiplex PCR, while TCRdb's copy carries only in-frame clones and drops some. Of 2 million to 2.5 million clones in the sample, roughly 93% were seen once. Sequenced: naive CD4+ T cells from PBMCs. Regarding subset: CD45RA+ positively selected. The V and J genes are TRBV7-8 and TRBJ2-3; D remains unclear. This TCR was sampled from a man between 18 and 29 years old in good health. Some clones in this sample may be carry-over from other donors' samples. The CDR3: CASSYSLATDTQYF. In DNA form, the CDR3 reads TGTGCCAGCAGTTATTCCCTCGCCACAGATACGCAGTATTTT.